The text below deals with one TCR beta chain. Its matching antigen is unknown. Germline assignment: CDR1 MNHNS and CDR2 SASEGT. J was trimmed by 2 bases and V by 2 bases; bases with no gene match: 7. The CDR3 extends over 18 amino acids. These data come from a study of radiation and T cells in renal cell carcinoma. The study, taken as a whole, reports: Without pretreatment biopsies, baseline tumor clonotype presence was undetermined. From baseline, blood top tumor clonotypes peaked at 2 weeks post-radiation.

The assay was immunoSEQ multiplex PCR, and TCRdb's table has in-frame clones only and misses some. The sample has 150,000 or so clones, about 91% seen once. Time point in this sample: blood 2 weeks post-SBRT. Treatment here: 15 Gy SBRT to primary tumor, nephrectomy 4 weeks later. This material consisted of blood, taken from a patient whose treatment included radiotherapy and nephrectomy. This receptor was identified in a woman between 50 and 59 years old with renal cell carcinoma. The chain links TRBV6-1 to TRBJ2-3; 13 bases are shared with TRBD2. Here the CDR3 DNA reads TGTGCCAGCAGTGAACAGAAGACTAGCGGGGGGCTCACAGATACGCAGTATTTT. This gives the protein CASSEQKTSGGLTDTQYF.